This T cell receptor beta chain was retrieved from a study of regulatory T cells in long-lasting Graves disease. The wider study: Over 5 years of antithyroid drugs with positive TSH receptor antibodies was taken to mean persistent Graves' disease. Study observations and caveats: Favored gene segments in persistent disease were TRBV28, TRBJ1-2 and TRBJ2-5. Authors noted too few samples as a limitation.

Indicated time point: persistent/refractory GD, antithyroid drugs over 5 years with positive TRAb. Researchers made the TCR library from RNA that was extracted from PBMCs. Comment on this clonotype: Antigen: not known.

For TCR beta, libraries came from iRepertoire HTBI primers and Arm-PCR of CDR3 regions. Using its own MiXCR run on the multiplex PCR reads, TCRdb lists one record per CDR3 protein. The sample lists some 330,000 distinct CDR3 sequences, approximately 23% occurring once. Trimming removed 5 bases at V and 9 bases at J, with 19 bases between. The CDR3 contains 14 residues. The starting material was peripheral blood mononuclear cells (PBMCs), obtained when the disease was refractory, from a patient treated with antithyroid drugs. The clonotype originates from a woman in her thirties or forties with Graves disease. The gene calls are TRBV12-3 or TRBV12-4 and TRBJ1-1; no clear D. The CDR3 is CASSPFEGAEQAFF. The CDR3 DNA sequence: TGTGCCAGCAGTCCCTTTGAGGGCGCGGAGCAAGCTTTCTTT.